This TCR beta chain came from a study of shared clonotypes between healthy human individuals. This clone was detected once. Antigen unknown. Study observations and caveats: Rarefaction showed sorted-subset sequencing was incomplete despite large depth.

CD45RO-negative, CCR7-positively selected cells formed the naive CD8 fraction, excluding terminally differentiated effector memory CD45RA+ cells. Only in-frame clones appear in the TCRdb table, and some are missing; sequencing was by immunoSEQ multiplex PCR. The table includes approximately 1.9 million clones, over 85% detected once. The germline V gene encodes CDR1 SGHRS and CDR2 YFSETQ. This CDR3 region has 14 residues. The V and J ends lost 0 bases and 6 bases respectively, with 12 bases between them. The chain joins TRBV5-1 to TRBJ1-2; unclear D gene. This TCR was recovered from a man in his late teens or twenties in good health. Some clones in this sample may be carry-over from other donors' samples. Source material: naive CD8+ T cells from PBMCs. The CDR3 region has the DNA TGCGCCAGCAGCTTGGCTGGAACAGTTGATGGCTACACCTTC. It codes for CASSLAGTVDGYTF.